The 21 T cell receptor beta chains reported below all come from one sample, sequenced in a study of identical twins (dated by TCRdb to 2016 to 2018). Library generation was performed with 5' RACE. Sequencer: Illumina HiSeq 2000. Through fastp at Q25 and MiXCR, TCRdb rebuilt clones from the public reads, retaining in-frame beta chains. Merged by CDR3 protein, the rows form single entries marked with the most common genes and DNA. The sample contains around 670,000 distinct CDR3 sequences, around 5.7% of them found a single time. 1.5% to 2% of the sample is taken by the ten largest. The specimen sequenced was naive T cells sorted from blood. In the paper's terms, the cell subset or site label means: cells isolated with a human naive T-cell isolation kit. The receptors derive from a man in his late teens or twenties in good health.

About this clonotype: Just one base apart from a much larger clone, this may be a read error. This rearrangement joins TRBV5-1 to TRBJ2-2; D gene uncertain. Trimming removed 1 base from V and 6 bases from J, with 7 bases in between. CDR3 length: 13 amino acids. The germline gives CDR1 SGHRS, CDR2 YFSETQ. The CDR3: CASSLSEAGELFF. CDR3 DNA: TGCGCCAGCAGCTTGTCCGAGGCCGGGGAGCTGTTTTTT.

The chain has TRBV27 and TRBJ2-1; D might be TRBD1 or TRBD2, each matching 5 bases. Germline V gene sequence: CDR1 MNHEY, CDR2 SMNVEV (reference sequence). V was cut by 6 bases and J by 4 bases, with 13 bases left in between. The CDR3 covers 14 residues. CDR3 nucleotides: TGTGCCAGCAGCCGACCAGGGAGTTACAATGAGCAGTTCTTC. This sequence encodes CASSRPGSYNEQFF.

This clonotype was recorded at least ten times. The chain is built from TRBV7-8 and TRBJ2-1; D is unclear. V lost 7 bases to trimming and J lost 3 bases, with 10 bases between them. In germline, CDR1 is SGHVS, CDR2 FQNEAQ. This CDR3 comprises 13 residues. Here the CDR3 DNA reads TGTGCCAGCACTATCGGCAACTACAATGAGCAGTTCTTC. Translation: CASTIGNYNEQFF.

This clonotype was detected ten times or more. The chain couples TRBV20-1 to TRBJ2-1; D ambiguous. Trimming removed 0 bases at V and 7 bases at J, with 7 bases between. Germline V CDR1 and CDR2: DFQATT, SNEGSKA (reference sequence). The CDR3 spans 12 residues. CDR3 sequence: CSARESLNEQFF. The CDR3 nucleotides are TGCAGTGCTAGAGAAAGTCTGAATGAGCAGTTCTTC.

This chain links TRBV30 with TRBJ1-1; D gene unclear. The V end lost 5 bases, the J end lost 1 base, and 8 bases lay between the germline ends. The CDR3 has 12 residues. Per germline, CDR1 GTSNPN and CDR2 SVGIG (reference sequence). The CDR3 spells CAWGRRNTEAFF. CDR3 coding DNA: TGTGCCTGGGGGAGGAGGAACACTGAAGCTTTCTTT.

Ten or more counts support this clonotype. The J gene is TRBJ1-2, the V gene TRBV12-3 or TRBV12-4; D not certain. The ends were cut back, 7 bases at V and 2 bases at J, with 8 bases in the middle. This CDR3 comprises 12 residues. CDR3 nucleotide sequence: TGTGCCAGCACCCTGAACAACTATGGCTACACCTTC. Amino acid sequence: CASTLNNYGYTF.

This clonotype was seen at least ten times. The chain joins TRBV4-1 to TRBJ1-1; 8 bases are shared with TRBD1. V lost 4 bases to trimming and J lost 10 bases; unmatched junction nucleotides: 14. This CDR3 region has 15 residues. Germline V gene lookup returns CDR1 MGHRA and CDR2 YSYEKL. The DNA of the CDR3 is TGCGCCAGCAGCCTCCTAGAAGGGCAGGGGGCCGGAGCTTTCTTT. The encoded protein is CASSLLEGQGAGAFF.

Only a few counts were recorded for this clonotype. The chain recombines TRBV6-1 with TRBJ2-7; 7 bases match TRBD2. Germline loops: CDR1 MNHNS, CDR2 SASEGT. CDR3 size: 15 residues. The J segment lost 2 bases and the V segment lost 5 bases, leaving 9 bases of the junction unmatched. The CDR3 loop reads CASSRGLVGTYEQYF. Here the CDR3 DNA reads TGTGCCAGCAGTCGAGGACTAGTTGGGACCTACGAGCAGTACTTC.

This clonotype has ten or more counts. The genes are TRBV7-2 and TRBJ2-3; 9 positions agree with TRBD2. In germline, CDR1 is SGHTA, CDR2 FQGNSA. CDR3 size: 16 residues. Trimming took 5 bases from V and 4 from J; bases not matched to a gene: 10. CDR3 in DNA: TGTGCCAGCAGCCCACCGGGACTAGCTGGGGCAGATACGCAGTATTTT. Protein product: CASSPPGLAGADTQYF.

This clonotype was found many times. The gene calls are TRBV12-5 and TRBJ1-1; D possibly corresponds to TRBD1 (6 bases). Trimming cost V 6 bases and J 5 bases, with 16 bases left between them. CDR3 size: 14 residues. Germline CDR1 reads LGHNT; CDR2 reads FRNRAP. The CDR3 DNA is TGTGCTAGTGGGCTACAGGGTACAGGTACTGAAGCTTTCTTT. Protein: CASGLQGTGTEAFF.

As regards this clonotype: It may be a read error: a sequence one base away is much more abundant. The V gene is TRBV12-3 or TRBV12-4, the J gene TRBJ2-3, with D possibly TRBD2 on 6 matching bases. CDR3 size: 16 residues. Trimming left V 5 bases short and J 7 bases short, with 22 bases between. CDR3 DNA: TGTGCCAGCAGTCCCACGCGACTAGTGGGAGTGTATACGCAGTATTTT. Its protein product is CASSPTRLVGVYTQYF.

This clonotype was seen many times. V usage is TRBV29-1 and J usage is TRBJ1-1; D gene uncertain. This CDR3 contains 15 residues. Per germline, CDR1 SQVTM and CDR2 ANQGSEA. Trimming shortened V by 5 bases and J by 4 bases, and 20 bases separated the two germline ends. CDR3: CSVTHRVKRSTEAFF. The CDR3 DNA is TGCAGCGTTACCCACCGGGTCAAGAGGAGCACTGAAGCTTTCTTT. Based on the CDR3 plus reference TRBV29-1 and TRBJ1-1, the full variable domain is SAVISQKPSRDICQRGTSLTIQCQVDSQVTMMFWYRQQPGQSLTLIATANQGSEATYESGFVIDKFPISRPNLTFSTLTVSNMSPEDSSIYLCSVTHRVKRSTEAFFGQGTRLTVV.

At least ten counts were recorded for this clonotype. The CDR3 DNA reads as TGTGCCAGCAAGAGCAGCAATCAGCCCCAGCATTTT. Translated, it gives CASKSSNQPQHF. The chain links TRBV27 to TRBJ1-5; D gene uncertain. Trimming cost V 7 bases and J 1 base, with 5 bases left between them. The CDR3 runs to 12 residues. Germline V gives CDR1 MNHEY, CDR2 SMNVEV (reference sequence).

The chain's CDR3 is CSVRSGTSGRIDEQFF. In nucleotides, the CDR3 is TGCAGCGTCAGATCCGGGACTAGCGGGAGAATCGATGAGCAGTTCTTC. This chain connects TRBV29-1 to TRBJ2-1; 14 bases are a match to TRBD2. The CDR3 is 16 residues long. CDR1 and CDR2 from the germline V gene are SQVTM and ANQGSEA. V dropped 6 bases and J dropped 8; count of bases not matched to a gene: 12.

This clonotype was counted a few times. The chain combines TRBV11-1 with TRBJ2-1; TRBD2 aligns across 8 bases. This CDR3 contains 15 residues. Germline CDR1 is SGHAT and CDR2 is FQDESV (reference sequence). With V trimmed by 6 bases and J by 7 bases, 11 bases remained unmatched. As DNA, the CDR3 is TGTGCCAGCAGATACCGGCAGGGACTAGGAAATGAGCAGTTCTTC. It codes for CASRYRQGLGNEQFF.

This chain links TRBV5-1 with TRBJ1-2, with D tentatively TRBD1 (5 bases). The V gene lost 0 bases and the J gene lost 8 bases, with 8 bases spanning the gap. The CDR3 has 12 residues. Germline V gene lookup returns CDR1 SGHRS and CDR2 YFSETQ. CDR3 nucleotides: TGCGCCAGCAGCTTGGAGGGGAGAGGCTACACCTTC. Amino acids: CASSLEGRGYTF.

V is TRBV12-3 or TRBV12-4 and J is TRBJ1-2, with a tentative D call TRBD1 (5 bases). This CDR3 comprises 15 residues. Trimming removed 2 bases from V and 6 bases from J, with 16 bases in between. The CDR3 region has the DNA TGTGCCAGCAGTTTAAGGGCGGGGGGGAATAATGGCTACACCTTC. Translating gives CASSLRAGGNNGYTF.

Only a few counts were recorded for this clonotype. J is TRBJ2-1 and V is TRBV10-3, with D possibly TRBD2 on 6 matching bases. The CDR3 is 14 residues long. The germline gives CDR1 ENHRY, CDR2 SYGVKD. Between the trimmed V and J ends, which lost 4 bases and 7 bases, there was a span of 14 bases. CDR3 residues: CAISVGGIRNEQFF. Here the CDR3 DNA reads TGTGCCATCAGTGTCGGCGGGATAAGAAATGAGCAGTTCTTC.

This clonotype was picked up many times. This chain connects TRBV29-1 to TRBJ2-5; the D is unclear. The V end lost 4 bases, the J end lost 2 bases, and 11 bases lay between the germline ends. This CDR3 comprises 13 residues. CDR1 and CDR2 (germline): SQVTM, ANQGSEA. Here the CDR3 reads CSVVRHGQETQYF. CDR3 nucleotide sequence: TGCAGCGTTGTCCGTCACGGACAAGAGACCCAGTACTTC.

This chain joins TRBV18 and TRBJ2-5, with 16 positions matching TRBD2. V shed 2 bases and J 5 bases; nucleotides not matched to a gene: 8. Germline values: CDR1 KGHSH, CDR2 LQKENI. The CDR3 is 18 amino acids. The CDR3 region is CASSPFGGTSGRAETQYF. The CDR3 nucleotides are TGTGCCAGCTCACCATTCGGCGGGACTAGCGGGAGGGCCGAGACCCAGTACTTC. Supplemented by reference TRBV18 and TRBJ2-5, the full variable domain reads NAGVMQNPRHLVRRRGQEARLRCSPMKGHSHVYWYRQLPEEGLKFMVYLQKENIIDESGMPKERFSAEFPKEGPSILRIQQVVRGDSAAYFCASSPFGGTSGRAETQYFGPGTRLLVL.

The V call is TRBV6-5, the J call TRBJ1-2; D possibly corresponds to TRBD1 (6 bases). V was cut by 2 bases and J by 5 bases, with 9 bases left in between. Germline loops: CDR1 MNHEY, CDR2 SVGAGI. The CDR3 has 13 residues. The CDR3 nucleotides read TGTGCCAGCAGTTACGAACAGGGTTATGGCTACACCTTC. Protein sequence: CASSYEQGYGYTF.